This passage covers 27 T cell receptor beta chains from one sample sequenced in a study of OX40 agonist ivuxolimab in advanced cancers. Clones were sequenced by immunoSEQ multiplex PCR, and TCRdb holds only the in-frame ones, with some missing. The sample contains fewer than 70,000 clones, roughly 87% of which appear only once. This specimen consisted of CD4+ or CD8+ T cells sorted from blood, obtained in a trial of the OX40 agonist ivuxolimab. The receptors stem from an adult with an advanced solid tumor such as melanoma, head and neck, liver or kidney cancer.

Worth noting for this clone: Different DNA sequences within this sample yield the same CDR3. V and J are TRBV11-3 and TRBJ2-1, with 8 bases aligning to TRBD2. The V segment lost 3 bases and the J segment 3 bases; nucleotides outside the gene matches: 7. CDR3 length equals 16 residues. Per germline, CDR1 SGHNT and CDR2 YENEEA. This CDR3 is CASSLAGTSGYNEQFF. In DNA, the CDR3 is TGTGCCAGCAGCTTGGCGGGAACTAGCGGCTACAATGAGCAGTTCTTC.

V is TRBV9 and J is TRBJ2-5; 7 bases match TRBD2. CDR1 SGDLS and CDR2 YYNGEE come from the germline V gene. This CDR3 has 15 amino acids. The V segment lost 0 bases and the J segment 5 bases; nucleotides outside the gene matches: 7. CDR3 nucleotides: TGTGCCAGCAGCGTAGATGCGGGAGCCCGCGAGACCCAGTACTTC. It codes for CASSVDAGARETQYF. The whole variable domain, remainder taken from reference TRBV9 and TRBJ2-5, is DSGVTQTPKHLITATGQRVTLRCSPRSGDLSVYWYQQSLDQGLQFLIQYYNGEERAKGNILERFSAQQFPDLHSELNLSSLELGDSALYFCASSVDAGARETQYFGPGTRLLVL.

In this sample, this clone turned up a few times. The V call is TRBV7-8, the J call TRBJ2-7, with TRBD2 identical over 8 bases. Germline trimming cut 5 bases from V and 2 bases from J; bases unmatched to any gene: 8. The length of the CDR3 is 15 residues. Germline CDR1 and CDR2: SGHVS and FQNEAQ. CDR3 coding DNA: TGTGCCAGCAGCCAAGGACTAGCAGAAACCTACGAGCAGTACTTC. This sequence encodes CASSQGLAETYEQYF.

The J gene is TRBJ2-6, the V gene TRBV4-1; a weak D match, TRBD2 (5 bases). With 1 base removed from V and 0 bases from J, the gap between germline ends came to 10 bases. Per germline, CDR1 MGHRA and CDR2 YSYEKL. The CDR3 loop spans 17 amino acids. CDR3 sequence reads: CASSQVRAASGANVLTF. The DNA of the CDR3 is TGCGCCAGCAGCCAAGTAAGAGCGGCCTCTGGGGCCAACGTCCTGACTTTC.

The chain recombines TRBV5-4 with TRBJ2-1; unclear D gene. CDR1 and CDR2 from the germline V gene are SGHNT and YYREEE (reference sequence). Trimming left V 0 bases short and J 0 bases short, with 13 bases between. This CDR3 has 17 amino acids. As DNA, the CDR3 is TGTGCCAGCAGCTTGGGGGCGGACGCGAGCTCCTACAATGAGCAGTTCTTC. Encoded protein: CASSLGADASSYNEQFF.

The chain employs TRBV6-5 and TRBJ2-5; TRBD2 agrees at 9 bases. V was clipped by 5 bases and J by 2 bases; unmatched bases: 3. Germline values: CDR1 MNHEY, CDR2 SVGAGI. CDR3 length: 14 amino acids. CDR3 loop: CASSTGLAQETQYF. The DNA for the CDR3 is TGTGCCAGCAGTACCGGACTAGCGCAAGAGACCCAGTACTTC.

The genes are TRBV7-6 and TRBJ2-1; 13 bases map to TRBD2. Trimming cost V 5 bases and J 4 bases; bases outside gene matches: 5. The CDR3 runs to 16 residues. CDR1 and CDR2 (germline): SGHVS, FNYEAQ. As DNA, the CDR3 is TGTGCCAGCAGCAGGACTAGCGGGAGTGGGTACAATGAGCAGTTCTTC. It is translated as CASSRTSGSGYNEQFF. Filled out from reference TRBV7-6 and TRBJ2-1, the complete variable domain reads GAGVSQSPRYKVTKRGQDVALRCDPISGHVSLYWYRQALGQGPEFLTYFNYEAQQDKSGLPNDRFSAERPEGSISTLTIQRTEQRDSAMYRCASSRTSGSGYNEQFFGPGTRLTVL.

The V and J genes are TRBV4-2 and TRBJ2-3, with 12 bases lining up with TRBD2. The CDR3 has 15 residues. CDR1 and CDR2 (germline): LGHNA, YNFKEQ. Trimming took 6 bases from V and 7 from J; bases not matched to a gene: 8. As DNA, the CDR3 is TGTGCCAGCAGTTCGACTAGCGGGAGTGGGAATACGCAGTATTTT. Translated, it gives CASSSTSGSGNTQYF.

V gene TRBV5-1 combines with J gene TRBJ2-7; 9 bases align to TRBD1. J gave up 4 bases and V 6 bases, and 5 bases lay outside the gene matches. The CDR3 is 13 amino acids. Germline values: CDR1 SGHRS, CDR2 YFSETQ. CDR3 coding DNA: TGCGCCAGCAATCTAGGGACAGGGTACGAGCAGTACTTC. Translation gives CASNLGTGYEQYF.

The CDR3 sequence: CASSPGGRGEQYF. In nucleotides, the CDR3 is TGTGCCAGCTCCCCTGGCGGAAGGGGCGAGCAGTACTTC. This sequence joins TRBV7-8 and TRBJ2-7; D possibly corresponds to TRBD1 (5 bases). CDR1 SGHVS and CDR2 FQNEAQ come from the germline V gene. The CDR3 is 13 amino acids. The V end lost 8 bases, the J end lost 6 bases, and 17 bases lay between the germline ends.

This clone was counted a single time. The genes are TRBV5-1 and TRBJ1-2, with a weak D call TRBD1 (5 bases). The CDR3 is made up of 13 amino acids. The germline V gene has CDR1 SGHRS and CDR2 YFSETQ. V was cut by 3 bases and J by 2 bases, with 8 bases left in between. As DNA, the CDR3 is TGCGCCAGCAGCTCGGACATAAACTATGGCTACACCTTC. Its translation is CASSSDINYGYTF. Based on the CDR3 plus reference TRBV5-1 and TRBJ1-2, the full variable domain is KAGVTQTPRYLIKTRGQQVTLSCSPISGHRSVSWYQQTPGQGLQFLFEYFSETQRNKGNFPGRFSGRQFSNSRSEMNVSTLELGDSALYLCASSSDINYGYTFGSGTRLTVV.

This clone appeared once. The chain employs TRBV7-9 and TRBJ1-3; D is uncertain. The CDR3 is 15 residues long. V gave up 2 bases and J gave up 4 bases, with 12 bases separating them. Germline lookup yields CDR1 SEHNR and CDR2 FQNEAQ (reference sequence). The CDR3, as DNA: TGTGCCAGCAGCTTATATAAGGGTTTAGGAAACACCATATATTTT. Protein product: CASSLYKGLGNTIYF.

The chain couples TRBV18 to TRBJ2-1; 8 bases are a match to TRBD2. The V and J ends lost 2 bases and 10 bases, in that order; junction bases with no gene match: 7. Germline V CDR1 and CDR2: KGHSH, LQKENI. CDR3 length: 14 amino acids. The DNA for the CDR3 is TGTGCCAGCTCACCAGCGGGAGGAGTAGAGGAGCAGTTCTTC. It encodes CASSPAGGVEEQFF.

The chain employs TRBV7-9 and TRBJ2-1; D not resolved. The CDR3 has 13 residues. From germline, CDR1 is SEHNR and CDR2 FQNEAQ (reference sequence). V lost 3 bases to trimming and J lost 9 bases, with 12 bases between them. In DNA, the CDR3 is TGTGCCAGCAGCTTTTTCTTAGGCGGTGAGCAGTTCTTC. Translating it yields CASSFFLGGEQFF.

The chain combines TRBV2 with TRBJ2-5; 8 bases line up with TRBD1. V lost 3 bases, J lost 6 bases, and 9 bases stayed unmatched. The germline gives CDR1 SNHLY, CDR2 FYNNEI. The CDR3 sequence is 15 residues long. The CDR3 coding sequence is TGTGCCAGCAGTGAGGTTGGACAGGGCTTGAAGACCCAGTACTTC. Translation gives CASSEVGQGLKTQYF.

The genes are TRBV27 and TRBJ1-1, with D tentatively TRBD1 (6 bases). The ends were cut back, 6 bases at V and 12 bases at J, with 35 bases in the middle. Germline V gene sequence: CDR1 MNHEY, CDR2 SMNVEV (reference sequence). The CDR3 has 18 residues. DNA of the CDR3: TGTGCCAGCAGCCTTGAGTTCGATCCCCCAGGGACAATCGAGAGGACTTTCTTT. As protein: CASSLEFDPPGTIERTFF.

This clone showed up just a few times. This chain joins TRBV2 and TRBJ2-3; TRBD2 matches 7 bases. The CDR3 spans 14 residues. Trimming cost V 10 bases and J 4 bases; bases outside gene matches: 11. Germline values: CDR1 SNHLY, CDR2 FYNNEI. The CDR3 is CATDGGRAADTQYF. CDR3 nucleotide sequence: TGTGCCACTGACGGGGGGAGGGCGGCAGATACGCAGTATTTT. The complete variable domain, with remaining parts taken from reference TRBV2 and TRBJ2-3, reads EPEVTQTPSHQVTQMGQEVILRCVPISNHLYFYWYRQILGQKVEFLVSFYNNEISEKSEIFDDQFSVERPDGSNFTLKIRSTKLEDSAMYFCATDGGRAADTQYFGPGTRLTVL.

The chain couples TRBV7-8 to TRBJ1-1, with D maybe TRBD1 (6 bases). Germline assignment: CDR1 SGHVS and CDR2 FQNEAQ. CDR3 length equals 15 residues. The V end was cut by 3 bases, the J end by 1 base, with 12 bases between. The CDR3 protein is CASSFGGAGNTEAFF. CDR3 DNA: TGTGCCAGCAGCTTTGGGGGCGCTGGGAACACTGAAGCTTTCTTT.

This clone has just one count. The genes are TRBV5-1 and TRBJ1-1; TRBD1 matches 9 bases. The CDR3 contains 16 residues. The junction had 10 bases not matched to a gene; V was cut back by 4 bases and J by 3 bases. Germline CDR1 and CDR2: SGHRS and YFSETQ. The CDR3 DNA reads TGCGCCAGCAGCCTACAGGGGGCCGCCGGGGACACTGAAGCTTTCTTT. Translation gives CASSLQGAAGDTEAFF.

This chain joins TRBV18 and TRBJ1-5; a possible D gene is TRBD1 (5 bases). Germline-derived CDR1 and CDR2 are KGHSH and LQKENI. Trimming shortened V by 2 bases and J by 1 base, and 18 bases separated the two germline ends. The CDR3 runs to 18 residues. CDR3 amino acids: CASSPDIGGLGSNQPQHF. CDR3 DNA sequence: TGTGCCAGCTCACCAGATATTGGGGGACTTGGGAGCAATCAGCCCCAGCATTTT. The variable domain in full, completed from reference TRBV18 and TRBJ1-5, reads NAGVMQNPRHLVRRRGQEARLRCSPMKGHSHVYWYRQLPEEGLKFMVYLQKENIIDESGMPKERFSAEFPKEGPSILRIQQVVRGDSAAYFCASSPDIGGLGSNQPQHFGDGTRLSIL.

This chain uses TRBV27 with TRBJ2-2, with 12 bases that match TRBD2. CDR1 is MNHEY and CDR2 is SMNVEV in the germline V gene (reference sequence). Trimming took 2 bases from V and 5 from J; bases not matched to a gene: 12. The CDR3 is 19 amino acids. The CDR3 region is CASSLKGHGLAGFTGELFF. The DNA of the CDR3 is TGTGCCAGCAGTTTAAAGGGTCACGGACTAGCGGGATTTACCGGGGAGCTGTTTTTT.

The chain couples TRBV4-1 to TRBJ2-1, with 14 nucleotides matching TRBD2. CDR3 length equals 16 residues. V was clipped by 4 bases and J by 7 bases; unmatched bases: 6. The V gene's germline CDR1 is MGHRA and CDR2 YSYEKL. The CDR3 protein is CASSLGGLAGVNEQFF. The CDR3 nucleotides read TGCGCCAGCAGCCTCGGGGGACTAGCGGGAGTTAATGAGCAGTTCTTC.

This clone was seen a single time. CDR3 in DNA: TGCGCCAGCAGCGGAGGGATGAACACTGAAGCTTTCTTT. Translation: CASSGGMNTEAFF. This chain uses TRBV5-1 with TRBJ1-1, with D hard to call. CDR1 is SGHRS and CDR2 is YFSETQ in the germline V gene. V shed 4 bases and J shed 0 bases, with 7 bases lying between them. This CDR3 has 13 residues.

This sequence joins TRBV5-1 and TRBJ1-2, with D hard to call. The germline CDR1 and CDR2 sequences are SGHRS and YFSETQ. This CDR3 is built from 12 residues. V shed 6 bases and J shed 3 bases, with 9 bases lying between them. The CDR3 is CASKGSDYGYTF. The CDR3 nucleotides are TGCGCCAGCAAAGGGTCGGACTATGGCTACACCTTC.

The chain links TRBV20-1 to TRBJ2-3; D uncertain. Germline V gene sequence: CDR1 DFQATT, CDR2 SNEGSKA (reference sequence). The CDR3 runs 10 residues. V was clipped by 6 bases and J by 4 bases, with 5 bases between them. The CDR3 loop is CSAAADTQYF. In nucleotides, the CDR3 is TGCAGTGCCGCCGCAGATACGCAGTATTTT.

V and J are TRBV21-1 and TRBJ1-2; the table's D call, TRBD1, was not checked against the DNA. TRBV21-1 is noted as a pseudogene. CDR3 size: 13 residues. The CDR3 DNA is TGTGCCAGCAGAAAAGACATTTTCTATGGCTACACCTTC. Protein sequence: CASRKDIFYGYTF.

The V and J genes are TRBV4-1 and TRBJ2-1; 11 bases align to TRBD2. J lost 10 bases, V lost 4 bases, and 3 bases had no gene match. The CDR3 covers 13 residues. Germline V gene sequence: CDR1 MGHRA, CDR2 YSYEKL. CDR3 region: CASSPRLAGEQFF. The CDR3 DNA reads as TGCGCCAGCAGCCCTCGACTAGCGGGGGAGCAGTTCTTC.